Following are 25 T cell receptor beta chains from one sample sequenced in a study of shared clonotypes between healthy human individuals. Only in-frame clones appear in the TCRdb table, and some are missing; sequencing was by immunoSEQ multiplex PCR. Of approximately 2.3 million clones in the sample, approximately 95% were seen once. The sequencing input was naive CD4+ T cells from PBMCs. Subset noted: CD45RA+ positively selected. The source of these receptors is a man aged 18 to 30 in good health. Some clones in this sample may be carry-over from other donors' samples.

The chain employs TRBV10-2 and TRBJ2-1; 7 nucleotides align to TRBD2. J was trimmed by 5 bases and V by 5 bases; bases with no gene match: 6. The V gene's germline CDR1 is WSHSY and CDR2 SAAADI. The CDR3 has 14 residues. The CDR3 DNA sequence: TGCGCCAGCAGTCCGGGACTACTAGACAATGAGCAGTTCTTC. Translation gives CASSPGLLDNEQFF.

The V and J genes are TRBV5-1 and TRBJ2-1; 9 bases are a match to TRBD2. The CDR3 covers 15 residues. Germline CDR1 and CDR2: SGHRS and YFSETQ. V lost 4 bases to trimming and J lost 8 bases; unmatched junction nucleotides: 10. CDR3 in DNA: TGCGCCAGCAGCCCCACGCCTAGCGGGAATCATGAGCAGTTCTTC. Amino acids: CASSPTPSGNHEQFF.

CDR3 coding DNA: TGTGCCACAGCCCGGGACAGGGTGAACACTGAAGCTTTCTTT. It encodes CATARDRVNTEAFF. The chain employs TRBV28 and TRBJ1-1; 9 nucleotides align to TRBD1. This CDR3 is built from 14 residues. The V gene's germline CDR1 is MDHEN and CDR2 SYDVKM. The V gene end was trimmed by 10 bases and the J gene end by 0 bases; junction bases not matched to a gene: 6.

Points on this clone: With a much larger clone just one base away, this may be a read error. The sample holds other DNA sequences that translate to the same CDR3. Here the CDR3 reads CASSLEETQYF. The CDR3, as DNA: TGTGCCAGCAGTTTAGAGGAGACCCAGTACTTC. This sequence joins TRBV6-5 and TRBJ2-5, with D uncertain. Germline CDR1 is MNHEY and CDR2 is SVGAGI. CDR3 length: 11 amino acids. Trimming pared 4 bases from V and 5 bases from J, leaving 5 bases between.

A remark on this clone: Other nucleotide sequences from this sample produce the same CDR3. The V gene is TRBV2, the J gene TRBJ2-2; D call uncertain. V lost 5 bases and J 1 base, leaving 5 bases between the germline ends. The length of the CDR3 is 13 residues. Germline V lookup: CDR1 SNHLY, CDR2 FYNNEI. Written as DNA, the CDR3 is TGTGCCAGCAGTCTAGAGAACACCGGGGAGCTGTTTTTT. Its translation: CASSLENTGELFF. The complete variable domain, with remaining parts taken from reference TRBV2 and TRBJ2-2, reads EPEVTQTPSHQVTQMGQEVILRCVPISNHLYFYWYRQILGQKVEFLVSFYNNEISEKSEIFDDQFSVERPDGSNFTLKIRSTKLEDSAMYFCASSLENTGELFFGEGSRLTVL.

The rearrangement uses TRBV7-2 and TRBJ2-1; D gene uncertain. Germline loops: CDR1 SGHTA, CDR2 FQGNSA. The V and J ends lost 3 bases and 9 bases respectively, with 6 bases between them. The CDR3 runs to 11 residues. The CDR3 here is CASSLTREQFF. The CDR3 coding sequence is TGTGCCAGCAGCTTGACTCGTGAGCAGTTCTTC.

This clone has just one count. This chain connects TRBV6-1 to TRBJ2-3, with D uncertain. The CDR3 runs to 15 residues. The V end lost 0 bases, the J end lost 4 bases, and 11 bases lay between the germline ends. Germline CDR1 is MNHNS and CDR2 is SASEGT. Here the CDR3 reads CASSEAARMPDTQYF. The CDR3 DNA is TGTGCCAGCAGTGAAGCGGCCAGAATGCCAGATACGCAGTATTTT.

About this clone: Other DNA variants within this sample encode the same CDR3. The rearrangement joins TRBV9 to TRBJ2-7; D call uncertain. The V gene's germline CDR1 is SGDLS and CDR2 YYNGEE. V shed 1 base and J shed 0 bases, with 11 bases lying between them. CDR3 size: 15 residues. CDR3 nucleotides: TGTGCCAGCAGCGTACGCGGCAGCAGCTCCTACGAGCAGTACTTC. Translation gives CASSVRGSSSYEQYF.

This chain connects TRBV7-9 to TRBJ1-1; D is possibly TRBD1 (6 bases). Between the trimmed V and J ends, which lost 5 bases and 4 bases, there was a span of 14 bases. The germline V gene has CDR1 SEHNR and CDR2 FQNEAQ (reference sequence). This CDR3 region has 14 residues. The chain's CDR3 is CASSPQGIPTEAFF. The CDR3 DNA is TGTGCCAGCAGCCCACAGGGAATACCCACTGAAGCTTTCTTT.

This sequence joins TRBV9 and TRBJ1-1; possibly TRBD1 for D (5 bases). Germline CDR1 reads SGDLS; CDR2 reads YYNGEE. The V end was cut by 0 bases, the J end by 5 bases, with 14 bases between. This CDR3 is 15 amino acids long. The CDR3: CASSVDPQGDTEAFF. CDR3 sequence (DNA): TGTGCCAGCAGCGTAGACCCCCAGGGTGATACTGAAGCTTTCTTT. Full variable domain (missing parts from reference TRBV9 and TRBJ1-1): DSGVTQTPKHLITATGQRVTLRCSPRSGDLSVYWYQQSLDQGLQFLIQYYNGEERAKGNILERFSAQQFPDLHSELNLSSLELGDSALYFCASSVDPQGDTEAFFGQGTRLTVV.

The chain employs TRBV28 and TRBJ1-4, with a possible D match to TRBD1 (6 bases). This CDR3 is 15 amino acids long. The ends were cut back, 5 bases at V and 2 bases at J, with 12 bases in the middle. The germline V gene encodes CDR1 MDHEN and CDR2 SYDVKM. The CDR3 is CASSLGGPTNEKLFF. For the CDR3, the DNA is TGTGCCAGCAGTCTAGGGGGTCCCACTAATGAAAAACTGTTTTTT.

The CDR3 DNA reads as TGTGCCAGCAGCCCGGGGGACGCCACGTACCAAGAGACCCAGTACTTC. Translated: CASSPGDATYQETQYF. The chain employs TRBV7-9 and TRBJ2-5; the D gene is possibly TRBD2 (6 bases). CDR1 and CDR2 from the germline V gene are SEHNR and FQNEAQ (reference sequence). V lost 5 bases and J 0 bases, leaving 16 bases between the germline ends. The length of the CDR3 is 16 residues.

The chain is built from TRBV5-1 and TRBJ2-2; the D gene is possibly TRBD2 (5 bases). Germline assignment: CDR1 SGHRS and CDR2 YFSETQ. The V end was cut by 1 base, the J end by 5 bases, with 12 bases between. The CDR3 is 15 amino acids. CDR3 in amino acids: CASSLTGSGTGELFF. CDR3 in DNA: TGCGCCAGCAGCTTGACCGGGTCGGGGACCGGGGAGCTGTTTTTT.

This chain links TRBV5-8 with TRBJ2-5; 8 bases align to TRBD2. From germline, CDR1 is SGHTS and CDR2 YDEGEE. After removal of 2 bases from V and 1 base from J, the junction contained 7 bases not matched to a gene. The CDR3 has 16 amino acids. CDR3 bases: TGTGCCAGCAGCTTTTTAGCGGGACCCTCCCAAGAGACCCAGTACTTC. Its translation: CASSFLAGPSQETQYF.

The chain is built from TRBV5-1 and TRBJ2-1; maybe TRBD2 (5 bases). Trimming removed 1 base at V and 6 bases at J, with 11 bases between. Germline lookup yields CDR1 SGHRS and CDR2 YFSETQ. This CDR3 comprises 14 residues. CDR3 region: CASSLSAGANEQFF. For the CDR3, the DNA is TGCGCCAGCAGCTTGTCGGCGGGTGCCAATGAGCAGTTCTTC.

The chain has TRBV14 and TRBJ2-1; D is possibly TRBD1 (6 bases). The germline V and J ends were trimmed by 0 bases and 5 bases, with 14 bases remaining between them. This CDR3 is 16 amino acids long. Germline loops: CDR1 SGHDN, CDR2 FVKESK. This chain's CDR3 is CASSQDAQGWNNEQFF. In DNA, the CDR3 is TGTGCCAGCAGCCAAGATGCTCAGGGGTGGAACAATGAGCAGTTCTTC.

This chain connects TRBV5-1 to TRBJ2-5, with 9 bases lining up with TRBD2. This CDR3 has 15 amino acids. J lost 3 bases, V lost 2 bases, and 5 bases had no gene match. Germline values: CDR1 SGHRS, CDR2 YFSETQ. CDR3 sequence: CASSFSGSAEETQYF. CDR3 bases: TGCGCCAGCAGCTTTAGCGGGAGTGCAGAAGAGACCCAGTACTTC.

The chain joins TRBV7-2 to TRBJ1-5; unclear D gene. Trimming shortened V by 4 bases and J by 2 bases, and 6 bases separated the two germline ends. CDR3 length: 13 residues. Germline assignment: CDR1 SGHTA and CDR2 FQGNSA. The CDR3 coding sequence is TGTGCCAGCAGCTCCATGGGCAATCAGCCCCAGCATTTT. This codes for CASSSMGNQPQHF.

V and J are TRBV9 and TRBJ2-2; perhaps D is TRBD1 or TRBD2 (5 bases each). Germline assignment: CDR1 SGDLS and CDR2 YYNGEE. CDR3 length: 17 residues. Trimming pared 0 bases from V and 2 bases from J, leaving 14 bases between. The CDR3 bases are TGTGCCAGCAGCGTAGGGGGGTCGAGAGGTAACACCGGGGAGCTGTTTTTT. Translation: CASSVGGSRGNTGELFF. The complete variable domain, with remaining parts taken from reference TRBV9 and TRBJ2-2, reads DSGVTQTPKHLITATGQRVTLRCSPRSGDLSVYWYQQSLDQGLQFLIQYYNGEERAKGNILERFSAQQFPDLHSELNLSSLELGDSALYFCASSVGGSRGNTGELFFGEGSRLTVL.

The rearrangement links TRBV30 to TRBJ2-2; D gene uncertain. The germline CDR1 and CDR2 sequences are GTSNPN and SVGIG (reference sequence). Trimming shortened V by 3 bases and J by 8 bases, and 10 bases separated the two germline ends. The CDR3 extends over 12 amino acids. The CDR3 loop is CAWSAWEGELFF. The CDR3 DNA reads as TGTGCCTGGAGCGCTTGGGAAGGGGAGCTGTTTTTT. Using reference TRBV30 and TRBJ2-2 for the parts outside the CDR3, the full variable domain is SQTIHQWPATLVQPVGSPLSLECTVEGTSNPNLYWYRQAAGRGLQLLFYSVGIGQISSEVPQNLSASRPQDRQFILSSKKLLLSDSGFYLCAWSAWEGELFFGEGSRLTVL.

This chain uses TRBV5-1 with TRBJ2-5, with 8 bases aligning to TRBD2. The CDR3 runs 17 residues. J gave up 3 bases and V 0 bases, and 10 bases lay outside the gene matches. Germline lookup yields CDR1 SGHRS and CDR2 YFSETQ. CDR3 DNA: TGCGCCAGCAGCTTGGGGGCAGCGGGAGCAACCGAAGAGACCCAGTACTTC. Residues: CASSLGAAGATEETQYF.

This clone was observed once. The rearrangement uses TRBV27 and TRBJ1-5; no clear D gene. Trimming removed 4 bases from V and 2 bases from J, with 12 bases in between. Germline CDR1 MNHEY, CDR2 SMNVEV (reference sequence). The CDR3 loop spans 15 amino acids. In DNA form, the CDR3 reads TGTGCCAGCAGTTCCCTCGGGTCTGGCAATCAGCCCCAGCATTTT. Residues: CASSSLGSGNQPQHF.

This CDR3 is CASSERGLSEQYF. The DNA of the CDR3 is TGTGCCAGCAGTGAACGGGGCCTTTCCGAGCAGTACTTC. The V call is TRBV6-1, the J call TRBJ2-7; D possibly uses TRBD1 or TRBD2 (5 bases each). The CDR3 is made up of 13 amino acids. The germline V gene has CDR1 MNHNS and CDR2 SASEGT. Trimming left V 2 bases short and J 6 bases short, with 11 bases between.

The CDR3 protein is CASSEYLLAGNGGVAYEQYF. The CDR3 DNA reads as TGCGCCAGCAGTGAGTACTTACTAGCGGGAAATGGAGGGGTAGCCTACGAGCAGTACTTC. The chain couples TRBV10-1 to TRBJ2-7, with TRBD2 matching 10 bases. Per germline, CDR1 WNHNN and CDR2 SYGVQD (reference sequence). Trimming took 1 base from V and 2 from J; bases not matched to a gene: 17. This CDR3 has 20 residues.

The genes are TRBV7-2 and TRBJ2-3; TRBD2 matches 11 bases. The germline gives CDR1 SGHTA, CDR2 FQGNSA. This CDR3 has 19 residues. V gave up 5 bases and J gave up 0 bases; unmatched junction bases: 13. The CDR3 loop is CASSARPPRTSGSTDTQYF. As DNA, the CDR3 is TGTGCCAGCAGCGCCCGTCCCCCCCGGACTAGCGGGAGCACAGATACGCAGTATTTT. Using reference TRBV7-2 and TRBJ2-3 for the parts outside the CDR3, the full variable domain is GAGVSQSPSNKVTEKGKDVELRCDPISGHTALYWYRQSLGQGLEFLIYFQGNSAPDKSGLPSDRFSAERTGGSVSTLTIQRTQQEDSAVYLCASSARPPRTSGSTDTQYFGPGTRLTVL.